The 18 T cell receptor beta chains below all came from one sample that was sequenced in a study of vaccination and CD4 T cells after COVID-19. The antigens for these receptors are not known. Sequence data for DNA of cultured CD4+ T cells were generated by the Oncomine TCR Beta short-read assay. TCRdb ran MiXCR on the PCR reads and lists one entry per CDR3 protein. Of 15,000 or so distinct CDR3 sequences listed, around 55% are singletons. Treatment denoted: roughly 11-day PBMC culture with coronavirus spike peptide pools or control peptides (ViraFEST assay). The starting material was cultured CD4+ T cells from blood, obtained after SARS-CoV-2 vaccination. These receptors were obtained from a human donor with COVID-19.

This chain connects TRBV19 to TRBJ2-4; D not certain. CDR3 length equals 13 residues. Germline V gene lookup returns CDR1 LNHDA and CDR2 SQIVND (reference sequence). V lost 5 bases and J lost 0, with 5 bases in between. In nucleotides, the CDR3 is TGTGCCAGTAGTCATCTAGCCAAAAACATTCAGTACTTC. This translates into CASSHLAKNIQYF. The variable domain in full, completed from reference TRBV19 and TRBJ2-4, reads DGGITQSPKYLFRKEGQNVTLSCEQNLNHDAMYWYRQDPGQGLRLIYYSQIVNDFQKGDIAEGYSVSREKKESFPLTVTSAQKNPTAFYLCASSHLAKNIQYFGAGTRLSVL.

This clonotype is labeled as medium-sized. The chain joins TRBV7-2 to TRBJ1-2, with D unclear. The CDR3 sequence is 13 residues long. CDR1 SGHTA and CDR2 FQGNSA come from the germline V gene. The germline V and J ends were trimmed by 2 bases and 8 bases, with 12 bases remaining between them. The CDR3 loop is CASSLSGVGGYTF. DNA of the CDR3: TGTGCCAGCAGCTTATCTGGGGTGGGGGGCTACACCTTC.

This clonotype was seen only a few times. CDR3 region: CATSTGSSNQPQHF. The CDR3 DNA follows: TGTGCCACCAGCACCGGGTCAAGCAATCAGCCCCAGCATTTT. The J gene is TRBJ1-5, the V gene TRBV15; D gene ambiguous. This CDR3 region has 14 residues. Trimming took 4 bases from V and 1 from J, leaving 8 bases between them. Looked up from germline, CDR1 is LNHNV and CDR2 is YYDKDF (reference sequence).

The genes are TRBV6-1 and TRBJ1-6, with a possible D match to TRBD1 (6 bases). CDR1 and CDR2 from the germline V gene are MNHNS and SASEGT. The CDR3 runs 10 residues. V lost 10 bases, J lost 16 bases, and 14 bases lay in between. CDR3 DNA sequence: TGTGCCACCGGGACAAGAGAGCTCCACTTT. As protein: CATGTRELHF.

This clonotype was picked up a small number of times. The CDR3 is CSARDSVGSGYTF. DNA for the CDR3: TGCAGTGCTAGAGATTCGGTAGGGTCAGGCTACACCTTC. This chain links TRBV20-1 with TRBJ1-2; no clear D gene. Trimming removed 0 bases at V and 8 bases at J, with 13 bases between. Germline CDR1 DFQATT, CDR2 SNEGSKA (reference sequence). CDR3 length: 13 amino acids.

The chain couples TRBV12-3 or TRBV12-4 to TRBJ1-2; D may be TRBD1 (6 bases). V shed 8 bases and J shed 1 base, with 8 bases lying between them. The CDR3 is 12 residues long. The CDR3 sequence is CASQGINYGYTF. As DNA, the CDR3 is TGTGCCAGCCAGGGGATTAACTATGGCTACACCTTC.

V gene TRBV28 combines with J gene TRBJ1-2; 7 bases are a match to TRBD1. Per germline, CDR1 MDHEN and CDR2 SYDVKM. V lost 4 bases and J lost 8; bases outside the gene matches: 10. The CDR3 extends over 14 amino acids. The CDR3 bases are TGTGCCAGCAGTTCCCCACCCGCAGGGGGAGGCTACACCTTC. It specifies CASSSPPAGGGYTF.

CDR3 coding DNA: TGTGCCAGCAGTGAATTCTCTAGCGGACGCGAGACCCAGTACTTC. It translates to CASSEFSSGRETQYF. The rearrangement uses TRBV25-1 and TRBJ2-5; 7 bases fit TRBD2. The CDR3 is 15 residues long. The ends lost 1 base at V and 5 bases at J; junction bases unmatched: 7. Germline loops: CDR1 MGHDK, CDR2 SYGVNS.

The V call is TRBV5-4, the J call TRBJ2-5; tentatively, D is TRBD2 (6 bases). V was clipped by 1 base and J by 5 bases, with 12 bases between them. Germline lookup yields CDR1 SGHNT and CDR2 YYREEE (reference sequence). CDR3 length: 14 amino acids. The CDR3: CASSLPSGLETQYF. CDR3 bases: TGTGCCAGCAGCTTGCCTTCGGGACTCGAGACCCAGTACTTC.

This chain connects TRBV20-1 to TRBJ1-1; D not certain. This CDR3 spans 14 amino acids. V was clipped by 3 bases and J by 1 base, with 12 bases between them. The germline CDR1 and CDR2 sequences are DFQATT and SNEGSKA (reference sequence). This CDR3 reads CSASMEGANTEAFF. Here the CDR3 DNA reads TGCAGTGCTAGTATGGAGGGCGCGAACACTGAAGCTTTCTTT.

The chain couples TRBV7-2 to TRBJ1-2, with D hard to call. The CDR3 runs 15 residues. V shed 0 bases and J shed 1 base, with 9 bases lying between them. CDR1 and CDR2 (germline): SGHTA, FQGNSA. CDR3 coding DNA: TGTGCCAGCAGCTTAGCCAAGACCGTTAACTATGGCTACACCTTC. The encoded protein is CASSLAKTVNYGYTF.

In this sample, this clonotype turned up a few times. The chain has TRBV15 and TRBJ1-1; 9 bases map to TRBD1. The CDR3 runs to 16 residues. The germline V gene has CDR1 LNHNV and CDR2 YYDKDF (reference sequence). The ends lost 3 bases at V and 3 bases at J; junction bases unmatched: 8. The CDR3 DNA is TGTGCCACCAGCAGGGGGACAGGGAGGGGGGACACTGAAGCTTTCTTT. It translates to CATSRGTGRGDTEAFF.

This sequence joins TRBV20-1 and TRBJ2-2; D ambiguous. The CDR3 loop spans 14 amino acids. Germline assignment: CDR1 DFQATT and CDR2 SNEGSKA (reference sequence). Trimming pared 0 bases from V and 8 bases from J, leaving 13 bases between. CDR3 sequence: CSARDGRVAGELFF. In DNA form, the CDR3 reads TGCAGTGCTAGAGATGGCCGGGTAGCTGGGGAGCTGTTTTTT.

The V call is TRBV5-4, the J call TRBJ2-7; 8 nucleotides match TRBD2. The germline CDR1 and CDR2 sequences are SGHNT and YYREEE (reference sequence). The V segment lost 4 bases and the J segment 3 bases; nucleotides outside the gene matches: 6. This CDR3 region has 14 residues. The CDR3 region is CASSASGGRYEQYF. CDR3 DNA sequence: TGTGCCAGCAGCGCCAGCGGGGGACGCTACGAGCAGTACTTC.

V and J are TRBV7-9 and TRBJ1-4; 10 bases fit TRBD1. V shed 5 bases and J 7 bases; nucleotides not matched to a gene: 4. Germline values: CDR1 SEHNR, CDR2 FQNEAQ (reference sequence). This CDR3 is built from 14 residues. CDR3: CASSRDRGTEKLFF. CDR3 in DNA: TGTGCCAGCAGCCGGGACAGGGGAACTGAAAAACTGTTTTTT.

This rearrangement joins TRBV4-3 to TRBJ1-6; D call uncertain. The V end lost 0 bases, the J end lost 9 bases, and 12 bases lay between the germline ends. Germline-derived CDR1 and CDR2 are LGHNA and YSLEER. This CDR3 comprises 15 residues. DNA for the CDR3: TGCGCCAGCAGCCAAGAACGGTTTCTTGGTTCACCCCTCCACTTT. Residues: CASSQERFLGSPLHF.

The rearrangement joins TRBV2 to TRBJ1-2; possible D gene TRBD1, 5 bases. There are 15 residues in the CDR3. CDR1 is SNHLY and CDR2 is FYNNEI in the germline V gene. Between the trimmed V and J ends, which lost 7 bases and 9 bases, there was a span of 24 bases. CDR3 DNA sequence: TGTGCCAGCAACCGAATGGGATGGTCGGGGGGGAGCTACACCTTC. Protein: CASNRMGWSGGSYTF.

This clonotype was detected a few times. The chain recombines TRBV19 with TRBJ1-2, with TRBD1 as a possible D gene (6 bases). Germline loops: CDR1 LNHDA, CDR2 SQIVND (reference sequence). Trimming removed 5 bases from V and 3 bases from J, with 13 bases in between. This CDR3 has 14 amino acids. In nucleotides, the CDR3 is TGTGCCAGTAGTTCCCAGACAGGATACTATGGCTACACCTTC. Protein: CASSSQTGYYGYTF.